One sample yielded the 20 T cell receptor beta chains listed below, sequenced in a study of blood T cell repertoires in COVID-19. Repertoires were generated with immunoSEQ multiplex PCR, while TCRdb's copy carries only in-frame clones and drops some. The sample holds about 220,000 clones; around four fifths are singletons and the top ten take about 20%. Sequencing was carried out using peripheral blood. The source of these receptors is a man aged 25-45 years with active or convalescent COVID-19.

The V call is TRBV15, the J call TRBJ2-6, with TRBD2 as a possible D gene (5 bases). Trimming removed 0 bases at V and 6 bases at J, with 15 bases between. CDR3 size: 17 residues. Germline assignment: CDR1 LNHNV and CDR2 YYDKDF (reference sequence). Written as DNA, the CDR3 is TGTGCCACCAGCAGAGATAAGAGGACTCCTAAGGCCAACGTCCTGACTTTC. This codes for CATSRDKRTPKANVLTF.

The CDR3 is CASSVQLAGDRETQYF. The CDR3 coding sequence is TGTGCCAGCAGCGTACAACTAGCGGGAGATCGAGAGACCCAGTACTTC. The chain is built from TRBV9 and TRBJ2-5, with 11 bases fitting TRBD2. Germline V lookup: CDR1 SGDLS, CDR2 YYNGEE. The CDR3 sequence is 16 residues long. Trimming took 1 base from V and 4 from J; bases not matched to a gene: 6.

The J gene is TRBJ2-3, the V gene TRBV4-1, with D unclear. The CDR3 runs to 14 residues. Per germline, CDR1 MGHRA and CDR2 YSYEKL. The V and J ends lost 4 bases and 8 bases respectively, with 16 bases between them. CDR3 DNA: TGCGCCAGCAGCCCACCGGGTGGTGGTAGTACGCAGTATTTT. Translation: CASSPPGGGSTQYF.

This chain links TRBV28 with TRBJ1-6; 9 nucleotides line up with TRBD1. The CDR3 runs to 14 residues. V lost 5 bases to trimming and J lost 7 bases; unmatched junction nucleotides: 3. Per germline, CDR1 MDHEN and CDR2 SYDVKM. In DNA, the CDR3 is TGTGCCAGCAGTCCGGGGACAGGGAATTCACCCCTCCACTTT. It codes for CASSPGTGNSPLHF.

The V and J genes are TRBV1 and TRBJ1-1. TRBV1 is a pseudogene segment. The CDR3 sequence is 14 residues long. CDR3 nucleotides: TGCACCAGCAGCCAAGATGGAGGGAGGCCTGAAGCTTTCTTT. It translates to CTSSQDGGRPEAFF.

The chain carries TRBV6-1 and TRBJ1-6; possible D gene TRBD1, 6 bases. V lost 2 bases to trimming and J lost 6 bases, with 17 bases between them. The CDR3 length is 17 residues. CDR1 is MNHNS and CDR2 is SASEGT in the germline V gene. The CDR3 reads CASSERKRAGANSPLHF. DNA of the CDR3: TGTGCCAGCAGTGAAAGGAAAAGGGCAGGGGCTAATTCACCCCTCCACTTT.

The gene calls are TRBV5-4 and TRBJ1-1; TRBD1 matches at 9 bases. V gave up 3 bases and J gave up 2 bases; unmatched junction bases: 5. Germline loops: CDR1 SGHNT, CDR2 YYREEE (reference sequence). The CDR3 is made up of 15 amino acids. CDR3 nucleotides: TGTGCCAGCAGCTCGCCGGGACAGGGTAACACTGAAGCTTTCTTT. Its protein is CASSSPGQGNTEAFF.

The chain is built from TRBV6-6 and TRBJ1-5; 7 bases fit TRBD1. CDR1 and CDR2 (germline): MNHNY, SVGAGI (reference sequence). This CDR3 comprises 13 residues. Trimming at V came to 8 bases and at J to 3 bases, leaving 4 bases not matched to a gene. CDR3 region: CASGDSHNQPQHF. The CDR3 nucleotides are TGTGCCAGCGGGGACAGCCACAATCAGCCCCAGCATTTT.

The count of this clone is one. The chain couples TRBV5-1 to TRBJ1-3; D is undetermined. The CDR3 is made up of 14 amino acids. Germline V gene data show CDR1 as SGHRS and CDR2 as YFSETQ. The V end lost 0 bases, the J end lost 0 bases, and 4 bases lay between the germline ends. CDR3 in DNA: TGCGCCAGCAGCTTGGGGAGCTCTGGAAACACCATATATTTT. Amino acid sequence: CASSLGSSGNTIYF.

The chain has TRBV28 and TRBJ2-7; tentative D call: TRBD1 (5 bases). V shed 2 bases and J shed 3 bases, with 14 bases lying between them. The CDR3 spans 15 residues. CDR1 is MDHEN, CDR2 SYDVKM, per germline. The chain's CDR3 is CASSLAQGRIYEQYF. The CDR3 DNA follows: TGTGCCAGCAGTTTAGCCCAGGGAAGAATCTACGAGCAGTACTTC.

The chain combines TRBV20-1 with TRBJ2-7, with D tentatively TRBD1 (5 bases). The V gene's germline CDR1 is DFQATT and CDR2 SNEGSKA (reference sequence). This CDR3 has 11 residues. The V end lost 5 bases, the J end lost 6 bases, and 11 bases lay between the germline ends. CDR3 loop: CSASPGFEQYF. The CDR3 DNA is TGCAGTGCTTCCCCAGGGTTCGAGCAGTACTTC.

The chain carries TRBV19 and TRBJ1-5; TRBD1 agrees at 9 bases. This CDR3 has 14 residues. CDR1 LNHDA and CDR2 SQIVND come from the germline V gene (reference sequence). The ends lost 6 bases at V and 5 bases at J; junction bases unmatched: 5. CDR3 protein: CASRGDRAHQPQHF. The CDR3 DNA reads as TGTGCCAGTAGGGGGGACAGGGCGCATCAGCCCCAGCATTTT.

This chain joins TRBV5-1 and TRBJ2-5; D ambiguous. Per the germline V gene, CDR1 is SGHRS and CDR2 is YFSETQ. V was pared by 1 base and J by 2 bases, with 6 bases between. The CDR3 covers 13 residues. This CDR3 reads CASSLPSQETQYF. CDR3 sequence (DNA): TGCGCCAGCAGCTTGCCGAGTCAAGAGACCCAGTACTTC.

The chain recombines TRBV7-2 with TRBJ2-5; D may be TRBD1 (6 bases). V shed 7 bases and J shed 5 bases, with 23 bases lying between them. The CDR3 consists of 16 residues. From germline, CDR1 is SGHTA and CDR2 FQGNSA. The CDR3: CASTQRGQPRGETQYF. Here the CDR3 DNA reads TGTGCCAGCACCCAGCGAGGACAGCCTCGAGGCGAGACCCAGTACTTC. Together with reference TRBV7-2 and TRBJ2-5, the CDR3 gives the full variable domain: GAGVSQSPSNKVTEKGKDVELRCDPISGHTALYWYRQSLGQGLEFLIYFQGNSAPDKSGLPSDRFSAERTGGSVSTLTIQRTQQEDSAVYLCASTQRGQPRGETQYFGPGTRLLVL.

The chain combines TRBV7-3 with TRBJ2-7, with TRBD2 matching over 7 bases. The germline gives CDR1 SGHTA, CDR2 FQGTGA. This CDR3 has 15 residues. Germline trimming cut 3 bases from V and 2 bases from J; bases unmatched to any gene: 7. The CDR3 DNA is TGTGCCAGCAGCTTGGGACTGGCGGGGGCCTACGAGCAGTACTTC. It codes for CASSLGLAGAYEQYF.

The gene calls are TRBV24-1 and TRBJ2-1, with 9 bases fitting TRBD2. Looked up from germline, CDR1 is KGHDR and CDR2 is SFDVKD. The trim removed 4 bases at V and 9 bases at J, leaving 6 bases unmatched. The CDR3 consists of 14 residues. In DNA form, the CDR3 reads TGTGCCACCAGTGACGGAGGACTAGCGAGTGAGCAGTTCTTC. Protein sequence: CATSDGGLASEQFF.

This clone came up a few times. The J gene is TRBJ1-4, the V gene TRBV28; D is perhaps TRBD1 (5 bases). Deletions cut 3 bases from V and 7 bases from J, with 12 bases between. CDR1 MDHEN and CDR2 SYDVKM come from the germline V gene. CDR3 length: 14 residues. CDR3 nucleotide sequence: TGTGCCAGCAGTTTTTTTGGGGCTGGTGAAAAACTGTTTTTT. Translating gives CASSFFGAGEKLFF.

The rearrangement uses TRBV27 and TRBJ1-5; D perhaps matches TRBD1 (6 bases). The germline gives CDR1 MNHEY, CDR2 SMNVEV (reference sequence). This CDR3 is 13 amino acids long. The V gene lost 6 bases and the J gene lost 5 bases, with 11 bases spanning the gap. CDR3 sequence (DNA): TGTGCCAGCAGCACCGAGGGGGATCAGCCCCAGCATTTT. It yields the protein CASSTEGDQPQHF.

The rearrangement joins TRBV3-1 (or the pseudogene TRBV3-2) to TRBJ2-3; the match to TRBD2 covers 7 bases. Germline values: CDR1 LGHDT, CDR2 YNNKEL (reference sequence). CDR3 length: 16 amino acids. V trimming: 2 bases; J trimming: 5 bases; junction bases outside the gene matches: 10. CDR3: CASSQIERDFGDTQYF. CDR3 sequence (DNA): TGTGCCAGCAGCCAAATCGAGCGGGATTTTGGAGATACGCAGTATTTT.

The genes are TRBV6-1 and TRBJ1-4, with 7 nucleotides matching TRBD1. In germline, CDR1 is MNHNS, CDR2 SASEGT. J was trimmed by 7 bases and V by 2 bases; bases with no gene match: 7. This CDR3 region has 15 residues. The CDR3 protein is CASSENRGPTEKLFF. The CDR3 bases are TGTGCCAGCAGTGAAAACAGGGGTCCTACTGAAAAACTGTTTTTT.